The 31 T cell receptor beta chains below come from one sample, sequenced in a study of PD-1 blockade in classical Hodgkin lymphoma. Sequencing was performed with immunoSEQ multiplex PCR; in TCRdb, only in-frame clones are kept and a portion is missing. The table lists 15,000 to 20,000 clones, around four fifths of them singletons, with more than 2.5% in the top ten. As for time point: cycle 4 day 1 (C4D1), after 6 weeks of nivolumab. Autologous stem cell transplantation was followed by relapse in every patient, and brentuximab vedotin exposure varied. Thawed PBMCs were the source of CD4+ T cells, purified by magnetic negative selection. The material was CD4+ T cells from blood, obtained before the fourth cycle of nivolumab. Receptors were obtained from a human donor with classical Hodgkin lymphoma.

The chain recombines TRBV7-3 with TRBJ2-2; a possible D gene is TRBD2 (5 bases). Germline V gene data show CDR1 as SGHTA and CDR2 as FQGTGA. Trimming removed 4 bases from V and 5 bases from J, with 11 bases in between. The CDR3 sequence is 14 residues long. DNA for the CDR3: TGTGCCAGCAGCTCGCCCACTAGAACCGGGGAGCTGTTTTTT. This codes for CASSSPTRTGELFF.

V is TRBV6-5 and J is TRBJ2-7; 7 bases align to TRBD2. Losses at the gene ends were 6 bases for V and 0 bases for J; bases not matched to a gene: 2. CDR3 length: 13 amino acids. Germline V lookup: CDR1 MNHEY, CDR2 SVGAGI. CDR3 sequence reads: CASRRESSYEQYF. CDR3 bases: TGTGCCAGCAGGCGGGAGAGCTCCTACGAGCAGTACTTC.

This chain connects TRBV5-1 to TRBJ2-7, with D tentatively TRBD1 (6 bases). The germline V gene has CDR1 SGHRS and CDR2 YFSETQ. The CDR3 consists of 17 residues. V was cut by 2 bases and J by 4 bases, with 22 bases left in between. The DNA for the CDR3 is TGCGCCAGCAGCTTAGGACAGTCCCTCACGCTCGGATACGAGCAGTACTTC. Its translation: CASSLGQSLTLGYEQYF.

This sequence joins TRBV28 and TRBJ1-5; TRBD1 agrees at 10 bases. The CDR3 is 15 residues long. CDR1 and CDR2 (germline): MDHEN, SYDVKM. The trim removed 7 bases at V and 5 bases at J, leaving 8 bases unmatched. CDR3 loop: CASTWGTGVYQPQHF. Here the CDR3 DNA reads TGTGCCAGCACCTGGGGGACAGGGGTTTATCAGCCCCAGCATTTT.

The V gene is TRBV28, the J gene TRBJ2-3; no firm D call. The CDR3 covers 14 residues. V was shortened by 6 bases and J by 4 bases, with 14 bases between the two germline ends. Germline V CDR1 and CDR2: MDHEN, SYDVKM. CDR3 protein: CASSPSRFADTQYF. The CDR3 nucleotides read TGTGCCAGCAGCCCGAGCCGGTTCGCAGATACGCAGTATTTT.

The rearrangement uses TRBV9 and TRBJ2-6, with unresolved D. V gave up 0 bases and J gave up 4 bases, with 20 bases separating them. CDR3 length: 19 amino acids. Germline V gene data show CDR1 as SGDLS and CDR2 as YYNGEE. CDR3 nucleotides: TGTGCCAGCAGCGTAGCTAACCCCTTCTTGGGGTACGGGGCCAACGTCCTGACTTTC. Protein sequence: CASSVANPFLGYGANVLTF.

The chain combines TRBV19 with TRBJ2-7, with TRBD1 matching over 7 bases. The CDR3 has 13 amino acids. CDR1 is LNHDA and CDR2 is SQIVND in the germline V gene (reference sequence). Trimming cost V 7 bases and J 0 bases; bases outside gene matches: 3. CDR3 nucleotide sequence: TGTGCCAGTATGGGGGACAGCTCCTACGAGCAGTACTTC. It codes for CASMGDSSYEQYF.

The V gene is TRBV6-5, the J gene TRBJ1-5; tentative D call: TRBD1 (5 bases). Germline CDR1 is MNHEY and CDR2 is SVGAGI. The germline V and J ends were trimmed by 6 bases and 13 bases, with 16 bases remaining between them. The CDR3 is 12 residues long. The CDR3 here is CASSSPGLPQHF. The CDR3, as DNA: TGTGCCAGCAGCTCACCGGGACTCCCTCAGCATTTT.

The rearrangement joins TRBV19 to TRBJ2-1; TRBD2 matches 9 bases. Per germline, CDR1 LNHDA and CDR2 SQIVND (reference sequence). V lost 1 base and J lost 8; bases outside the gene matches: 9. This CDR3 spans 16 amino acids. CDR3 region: CASSIAASGIPYEQFF. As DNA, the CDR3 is TGTGCCAGTAGTATAGCAGCTAGCGGGATACCCTATGAGCAGTTCTTC.

CDR3 sequence reads: CASSLEIMNTEAFF. CDR3 bases: TGTGCCAGCAGTTTAGAGATTATGAACACTGAAGCTTTCTTT. This chain connects TRBV28 to TRBJ1-1; D is uncertain. V lost 2 bases to trimming and J lost 0 bases, with 7 bases between them. The length of the CDR3 is 14 residues. Germline V gives CDR1 MDHEN, CDR2 SYDVKM.

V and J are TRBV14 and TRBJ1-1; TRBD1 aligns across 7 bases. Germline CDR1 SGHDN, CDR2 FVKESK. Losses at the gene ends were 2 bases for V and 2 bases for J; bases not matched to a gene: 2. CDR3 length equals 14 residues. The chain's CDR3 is CASSQRDSNTEAFF. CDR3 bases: TGTGCCAGCAGCCAAAGGGACAGCAACACTGAAGCTTTCTTT.

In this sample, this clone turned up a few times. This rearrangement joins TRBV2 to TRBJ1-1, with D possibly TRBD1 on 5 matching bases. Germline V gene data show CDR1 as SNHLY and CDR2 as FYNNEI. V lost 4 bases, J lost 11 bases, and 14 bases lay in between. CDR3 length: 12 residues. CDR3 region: CASSAPGGTAFF. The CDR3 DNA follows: TGTGCCAGCAGTGCCCCCGGGGGGACGGCTTTCTTT. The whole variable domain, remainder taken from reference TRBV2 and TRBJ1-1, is EPEVTQTPSHQVTQMGQEVILRCVPISNHLYFYWYRQILGQKVEFLVSFYNNEISEKSEIFDDQFSVERPDGSNFTLKIRSTKLEDSAMYFCASSAPGGTAFFGQGTRLTVV.

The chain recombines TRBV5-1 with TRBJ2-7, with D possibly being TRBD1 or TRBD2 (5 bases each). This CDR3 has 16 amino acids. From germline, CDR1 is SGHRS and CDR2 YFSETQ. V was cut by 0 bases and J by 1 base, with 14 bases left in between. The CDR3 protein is CASSLGRRQGSYEQYF. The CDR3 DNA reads TGCGCCAGCAGCTTGGGGAGGCGGCAGGGATCCTACGAGCAGTACTTC.

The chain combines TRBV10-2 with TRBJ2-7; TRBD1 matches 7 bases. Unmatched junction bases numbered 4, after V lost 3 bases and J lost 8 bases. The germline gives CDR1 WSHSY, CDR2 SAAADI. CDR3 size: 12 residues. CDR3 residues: CASSEGRGQQYF. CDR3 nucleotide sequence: TGCGCCAGCAGTGAAGGAAGGGGGCAGCAGTACTTC.

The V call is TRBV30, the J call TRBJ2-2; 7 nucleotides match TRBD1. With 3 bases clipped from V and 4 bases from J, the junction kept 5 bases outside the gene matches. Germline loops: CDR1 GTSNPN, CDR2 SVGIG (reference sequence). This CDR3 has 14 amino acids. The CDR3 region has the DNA TGTGCCTGGAGCACCGGACAGGTCACCGGGGAGCTGTTTTTT. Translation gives CAWSTGQVTGELFF.

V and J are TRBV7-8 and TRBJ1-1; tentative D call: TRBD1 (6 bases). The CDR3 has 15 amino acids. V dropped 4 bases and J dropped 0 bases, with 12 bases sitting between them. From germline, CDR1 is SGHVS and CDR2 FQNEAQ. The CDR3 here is CASSSSGQMNTEAFF. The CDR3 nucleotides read TGTGCCAGCAGCTCGTCTGGACAGATGAACACTGAAGCTTTCTTT.

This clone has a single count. The CDR3 spells CASSSSLPNAGGPAGELFF. CDR3 nucleotide sequence: TGTGCCAGCTCATCATCCCTACCTAATGCGGGAGGGCCAGCCGGGGAGCTGTTTTTT. This chain uses TRBV18 with TRBJ2-2; 9 bases line up with TRBD2. The J segment lost 6 bases and the V segment lost 5 bases, leaving 19 bases of the junction unmatched. Looked up from germline, CDR1 is KGHSH and CDR2 is LQKENI. CDR3 length: 19 residues.

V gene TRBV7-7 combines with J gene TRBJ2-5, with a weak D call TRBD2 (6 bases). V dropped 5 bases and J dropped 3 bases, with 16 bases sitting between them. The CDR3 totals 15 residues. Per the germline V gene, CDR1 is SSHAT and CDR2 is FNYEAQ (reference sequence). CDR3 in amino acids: CASSPVQGGKETQYF. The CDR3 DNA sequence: TGTGCCAGCAGCCCAGTTCAGGGCGGGAAAGAGACCCAGTACTTC.

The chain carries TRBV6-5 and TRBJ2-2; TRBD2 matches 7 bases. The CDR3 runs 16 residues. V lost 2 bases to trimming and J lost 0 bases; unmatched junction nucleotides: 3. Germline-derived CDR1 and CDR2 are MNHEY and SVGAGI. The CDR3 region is CASSYVLAANTGELFF. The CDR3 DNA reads TGTGCCAGCAGTTACGTTCTAGCGGCGAACACCGGGGAGCTGTTTTTT.

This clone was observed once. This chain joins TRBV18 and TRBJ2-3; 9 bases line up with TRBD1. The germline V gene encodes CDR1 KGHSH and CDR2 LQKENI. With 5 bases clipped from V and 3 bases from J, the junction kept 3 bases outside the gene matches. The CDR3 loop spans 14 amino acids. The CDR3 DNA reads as TGTGCCAGCTCAAAGACAGGGGGGACAGATACGCAGTATTTT. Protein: CASSKTGGTDTQYF. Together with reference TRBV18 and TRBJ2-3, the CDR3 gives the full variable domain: NAGVMQNPRHLVRRRGQEARLRCSPMKGHSHVYWYRQLPEEGLKFMVYLQKENIIDESGMPKERFSAEFPKEGPSILRIQQVVRGDSAAYFCASSKTGGTDTQYFGPGTRLTVL.

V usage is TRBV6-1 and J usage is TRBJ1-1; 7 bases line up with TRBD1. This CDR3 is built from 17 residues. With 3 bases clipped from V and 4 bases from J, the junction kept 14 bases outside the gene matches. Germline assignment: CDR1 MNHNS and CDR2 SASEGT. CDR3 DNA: TGTGCCAGCAGTGACAACCCTATAGGGGGCTGGAGCACTGAAGCTTTCTTT. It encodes CASSDNPIGGWSTEAFF.

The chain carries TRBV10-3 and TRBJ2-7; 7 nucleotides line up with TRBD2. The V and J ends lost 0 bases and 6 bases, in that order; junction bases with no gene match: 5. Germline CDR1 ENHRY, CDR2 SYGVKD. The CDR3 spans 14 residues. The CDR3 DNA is TGTGCCATCAGTGAGTCACGGGGGGACTCCGAGCAGTACTTC. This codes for CAISESRGDSEQYF.

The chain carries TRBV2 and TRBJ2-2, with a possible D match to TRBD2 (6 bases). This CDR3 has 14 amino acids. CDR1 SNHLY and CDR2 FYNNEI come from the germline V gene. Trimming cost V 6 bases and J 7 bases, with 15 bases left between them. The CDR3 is CASSRGGAVGELFF. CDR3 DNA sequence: TGTGCCAGCAGCCGAGGAGGGGCCGTCGGGGAGCTGTTTTTT.

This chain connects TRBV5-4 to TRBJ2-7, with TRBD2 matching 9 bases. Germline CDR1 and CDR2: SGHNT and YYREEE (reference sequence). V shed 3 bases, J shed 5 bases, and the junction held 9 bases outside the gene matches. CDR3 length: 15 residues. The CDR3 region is CASSSLAGVFHEQYF. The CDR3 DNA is TGTGCCAGCAGCTCCTTAGCGGGAGTCTTCCACGAGCAGTACTTC.

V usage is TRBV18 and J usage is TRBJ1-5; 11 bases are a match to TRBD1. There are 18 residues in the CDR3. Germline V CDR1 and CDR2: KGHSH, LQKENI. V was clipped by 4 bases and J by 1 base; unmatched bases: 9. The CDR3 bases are TGTGCCAGCTCACAGCAGGGGGGACAGGGGGTGAGCAATCAGCCCCAGCATTTT. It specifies CASSQQGGQGVSNQPQHF.

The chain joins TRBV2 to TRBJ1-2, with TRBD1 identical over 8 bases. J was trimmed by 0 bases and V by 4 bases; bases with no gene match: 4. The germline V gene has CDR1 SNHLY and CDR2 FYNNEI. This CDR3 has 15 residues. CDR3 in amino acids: CASSARTGSNYGYTF. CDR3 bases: TGTGCCAGCAGTGCAAGGACAGGGTCTAACTATGGCTACACCTTC.

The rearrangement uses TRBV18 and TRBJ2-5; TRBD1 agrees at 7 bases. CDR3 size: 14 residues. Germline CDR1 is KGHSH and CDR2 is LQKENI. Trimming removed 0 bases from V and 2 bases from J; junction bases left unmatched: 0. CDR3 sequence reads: CASSPPGQQETQYF. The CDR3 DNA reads TGTGCCAGCTCACCACCGGGACAGCAAGAGACCCAGTACTTC. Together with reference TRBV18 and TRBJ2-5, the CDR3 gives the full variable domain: NAGVMQNPRHLVRRRGQEARLRCSPMKGHSHVYWYRQLPEEGLKFMVYLQKENIIDESGMPKERFSAEFPKEGPSILRIQQVVRGDSAAYFCASSPPGQQETQYFGPGTRLLVL.

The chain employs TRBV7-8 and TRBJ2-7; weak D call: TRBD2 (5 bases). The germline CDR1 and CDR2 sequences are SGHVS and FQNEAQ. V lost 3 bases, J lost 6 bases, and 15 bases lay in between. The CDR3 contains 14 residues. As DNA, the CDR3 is TGTGCCAGCAGCTTCGGCGATCGACGGGGCGAGCAGTACTTC. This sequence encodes CASSFGDRRGEQYF.

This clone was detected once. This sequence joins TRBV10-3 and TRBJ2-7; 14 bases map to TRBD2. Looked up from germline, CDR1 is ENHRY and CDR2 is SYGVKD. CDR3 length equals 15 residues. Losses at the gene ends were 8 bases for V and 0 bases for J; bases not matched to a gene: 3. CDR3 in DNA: TGTGCCATCGGGGGGACTAGCGGGAGCTCCTACGAGCAGTACTTC. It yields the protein CAIGGTSGSSYEQYF.

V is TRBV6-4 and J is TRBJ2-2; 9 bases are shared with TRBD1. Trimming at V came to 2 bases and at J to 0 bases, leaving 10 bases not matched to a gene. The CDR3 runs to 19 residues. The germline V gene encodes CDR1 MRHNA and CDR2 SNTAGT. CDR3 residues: CASSDPRDRVFANTGELFF. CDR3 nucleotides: TGTGCCAGCAGTGACCCCCGGGACAGGGTCTTCGCGAACACCGGGGAGCTGTTTTTT.

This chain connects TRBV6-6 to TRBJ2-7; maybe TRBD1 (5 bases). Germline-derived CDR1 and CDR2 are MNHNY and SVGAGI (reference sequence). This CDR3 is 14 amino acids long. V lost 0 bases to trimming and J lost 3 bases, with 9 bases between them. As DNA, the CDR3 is TGTGCCAGCAGTTACTCAGGCGGACACTACGAGCAGTACTTC. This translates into CASSYSGGHYEQYF.